Below, one T cell receptor beta chain is given with its context. Its antigen is still unknown. This entry comes from a study of cytomegalovirus exposure and HLA in healthy donors. The PCR had 60 Vbeta and 13 Jbeta primers. Libraries were prepared by immunoSEQ multiplex PCR; TCRdb keeps only in-frame clonotypes and omits some of them. The sample contains over 150,000 clones, about 78% of which appear only once. Study-wide results and limits: It was reported in a later analysis that an Asian-associated ancestry cluster showed fewer N-insertions than the 666-donor mean. Cytomegalovirus association was assigned to about 150 TCR beta chains.

Germline lookup yields CDR1 SNHLY and CDR2 FYNNEI. CDR3 size: 16 residues. The V segment lost 2 bases and the J segment 2 bases; nucleotides outside the gene matches: 6. The rearrangement joins TRBV2 to TRBJ2-7; 10 positions match TRBD2. Material: PBMCs. This clonotype was sampled from a woman aged 45 to 65 in good health and CMV-seropositive. The CDR3: CASSESGGVLPYEQYF. DNA for the CDR3: TGTGCCAGCAGTGAAAGCGGGGGGGTCCTGCCCTACGAGCAGTACTTC. The full variable domain, in which reference TRBV2 and TRBJ2-7 provide the parts outside the CDR3, is EPEVTQTPSHQVTQMGQEVILRCVPISNHLYFYWYRQILGQKVEFLVSFYNNEISEKSEIFDDQFSVERPDGSNFTLKIRSTKLEDSAMYFCASSESGGVLPYEQYFGPGTRLTVT.